A selection of T cell receptor beta chains follows, all from one sample in a study of blood T cell repertoires in COVID-19. Only in-frame clones appear in the TCRdb table, and some are missing; sequencing was by immunoSEQ multiplex PCR. The sample holds just under 250,000 clones; around 87% are singletons and the top ten take just over 3%. Material: peripheral blood. These receptors were obtained from a woman aged 30 to 39 who had recovered from COVID-19. Both conserved end residues are trimmed from each CDR3. D genes are given only for firm matches. The size field is filled for only some rows; it gives once, few, many or a size class.

clone_size	v_call	j_call	d_call	cdr3_aa
.	TRBV30	TRBJ1-5	TRBD1	AWSVVGTGLNQPQH
.	TRBV5-1	TRBJ1-2	.	ASSFIVGGQLNYGYT
.	TRBV5-1	TRBJ1-1	TRBD1	ASSLTLDRGSKAF
once	TRBV18	TRBJ2-1	.	ASSPGAQNEQF
.	TRBV7-3	TRBJ2-5	TRBD2	ASAGGTSGDQETQY
.	TRBV19	TRBJ2-3	TRBD2	ASSRTSSRADTQY
.	TRBV12-3/TRBV12-4	TRBJ1-2	.	ASSRQEAYGYT
.	TRBV3-1/TRBV3-2	TRBJ2-7	TRBD2	ASSQVAGGSYEQY
.	TRBV4-3	TRBJ2-1	.	ASSYDWVASNEQF
once	TRBV7-3	TRBJ2-6	.	ASSLIAGQHSGANVLT
.	TRBV5-1	TRBJ2-5	TRBD2	ASSLAGGQFETQY
.	TRBV5-1	TRBJ2-3	.	ASSLDSTDTQY
.	TRBV25-1	TRBJ1-2	.	ATTHGGYGYT
.	TRBV7-2	TRBJ2-2	TRBD2	ASSQKRGGTGELF
.	TRBV2	TRBJ1-2	.	ASLPWAQRSYGYT
.	TRBV5-8	TRBJ2-1	.	ASSFLDSIDNEQF
.	TRBV18	TRBJ2-5	.	ASSPPGETQY
.	TRBV5-1	TRBJ2-6	TRBD1	ASSFGTGAGANVLT
many	TRBV6-5	TRBJ2-1	.	ASSYSGAGEQF
.	TRBV9	TRBJ2-3	.	ASSGREGTDTQY
.	TRBV5-6	TRBJ2-3	.	ASSAGRTDTQY
.	TRBV19	TRBJ1-5	.	ASSARGHYPNQPQH
.	TRBV18	TRBJ1-1	TRBD1	ASGQGGDTEAF
.	TRBV2	TRBJ2-1	TRBD2	ASRRASGGTGDEQF
.	TRBV7-3	TRBJ2-5	.	ASSSEYQETQY
.	TRBV2	TRBJ2-5	TRBD2	ASTRGGTQETQY
.	TRBV21-1	TRBJ1-3	.	ASSNREPVSGNTIY
.	TRBV2	TRBJ1-2	TRBD1	ASSTDRGNGYT